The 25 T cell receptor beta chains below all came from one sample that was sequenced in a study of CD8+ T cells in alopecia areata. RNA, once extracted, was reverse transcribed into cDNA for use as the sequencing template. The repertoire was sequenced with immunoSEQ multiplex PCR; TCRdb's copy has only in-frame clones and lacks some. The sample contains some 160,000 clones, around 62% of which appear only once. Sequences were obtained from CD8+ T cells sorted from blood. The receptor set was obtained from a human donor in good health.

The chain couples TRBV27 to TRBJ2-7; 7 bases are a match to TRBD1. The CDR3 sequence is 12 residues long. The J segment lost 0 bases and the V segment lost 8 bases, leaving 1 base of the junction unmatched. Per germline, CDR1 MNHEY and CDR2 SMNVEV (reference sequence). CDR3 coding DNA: TGTGCCAGCCGGACAGGCTCCTACGAGCAGTACTTC. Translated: CASRTGSYEQYF.

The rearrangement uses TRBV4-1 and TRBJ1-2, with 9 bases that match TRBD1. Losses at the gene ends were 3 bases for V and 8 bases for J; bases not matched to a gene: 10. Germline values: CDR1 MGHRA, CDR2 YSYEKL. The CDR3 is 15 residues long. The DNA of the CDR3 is TGCGCCAGCAGCCACCCCGGGACAGGGAGTCACGGCTACACCTTC. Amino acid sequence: CASSHPGTGSHGYTF.

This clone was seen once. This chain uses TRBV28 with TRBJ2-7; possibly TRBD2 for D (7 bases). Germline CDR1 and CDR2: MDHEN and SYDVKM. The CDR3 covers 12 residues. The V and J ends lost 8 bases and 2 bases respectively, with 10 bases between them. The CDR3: CASAGAPYEQYF. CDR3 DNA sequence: TGTGCCAGCGCGGGGGCGCCCTACGAGCAGTACTTC.

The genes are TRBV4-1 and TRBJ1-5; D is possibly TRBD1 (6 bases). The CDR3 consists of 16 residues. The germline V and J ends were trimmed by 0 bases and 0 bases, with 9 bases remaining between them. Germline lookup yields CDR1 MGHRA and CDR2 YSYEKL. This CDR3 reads CASSQEGTFSNQPQHF. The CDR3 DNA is TGCGCCAGCAGCCAAGAAGGGACATTTAGCAATCAGCCCCAGCATTTT.

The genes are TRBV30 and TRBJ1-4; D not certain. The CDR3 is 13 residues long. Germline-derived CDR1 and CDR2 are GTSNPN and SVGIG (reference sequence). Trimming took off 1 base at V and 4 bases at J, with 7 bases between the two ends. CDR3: CAWSEWVNEKLFF. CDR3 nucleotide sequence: TGTGCCTGGAGTGAGTGGGTTAATGAAAAACTGTTTTTT.

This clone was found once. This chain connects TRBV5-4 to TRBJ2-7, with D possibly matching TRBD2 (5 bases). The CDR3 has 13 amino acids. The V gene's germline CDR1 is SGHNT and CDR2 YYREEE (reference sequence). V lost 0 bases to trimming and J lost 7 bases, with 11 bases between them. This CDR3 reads CASSLERGWEQYF. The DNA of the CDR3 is TGTGCCAGCAGCTTGGAACGGGGATGGGAGCAGTACTTC.

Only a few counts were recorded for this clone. CDR3 nucleotide sequence: TGTGCCAGCAGCTTACGGGGCGACGAGCAGTACTTC. Translating it yields CASSLRGDEQYF. This chain connects TRBV13 to TRBJ2-7, with D perhaps TRBD1 or TRBD2 (5 bases each). The CDR3 has 12 amino acids. With 2 bases removed from V and 5 bases from J, the gap between germline ends came to 7 bases. Germline V gives CDR1 PRHDT, CDR2 FYEKMQ (reference sequence).

CDR3 residues: CASSSMAGRNYNEQFF. CDR3 coding DNA: TGTGCCAGCAGCTCCATGGCGGGGAGAAACTACAATGAGCAGTTCTTC. The chain is built from TRBV7-9 and TRBJ2-1; D is perhaps TRBD2 (6 bases). V lost 4 bases to trimming and J lost 3 bases, with 16 bases between them. This CDR3 is 16 amino acids long. Germline loops: CDR1 SEHNR, CDR2 FQNEAQ (reference sequence).

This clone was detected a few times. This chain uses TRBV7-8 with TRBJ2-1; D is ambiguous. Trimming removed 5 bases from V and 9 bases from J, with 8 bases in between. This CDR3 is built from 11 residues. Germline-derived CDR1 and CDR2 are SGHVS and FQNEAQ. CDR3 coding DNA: TGTGCCAGCAGCGCCACCTTTGAGCAGTTCTTC. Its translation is CASSATFEQFF.

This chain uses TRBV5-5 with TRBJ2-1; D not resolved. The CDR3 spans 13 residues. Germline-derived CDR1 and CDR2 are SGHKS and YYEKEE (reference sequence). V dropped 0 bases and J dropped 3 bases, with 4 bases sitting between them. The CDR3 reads CASSLGDYNEQFF. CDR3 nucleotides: TGTGCCAGCAGCTTGGGGGACTACAATGAGCAGTTCTTC.

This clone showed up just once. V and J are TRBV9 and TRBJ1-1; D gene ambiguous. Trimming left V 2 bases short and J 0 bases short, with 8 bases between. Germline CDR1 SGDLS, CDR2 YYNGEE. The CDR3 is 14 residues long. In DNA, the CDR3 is TGTGCCAGCAGCGTCGCAGAAATGAACACTGAAGCTTTCTTT. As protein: CASSVAEMNTEAFF. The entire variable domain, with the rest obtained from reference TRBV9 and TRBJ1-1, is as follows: DSGVTQTPKHLITATGQRVTLRCSPRSGDLSVYWYQQSLDQGLQFLIQYYNGEERAKGNILERFSAQQFPDLHSELNLSSLELGDSALYFCASSVAEMNTEAFFGQGTRLTVV.

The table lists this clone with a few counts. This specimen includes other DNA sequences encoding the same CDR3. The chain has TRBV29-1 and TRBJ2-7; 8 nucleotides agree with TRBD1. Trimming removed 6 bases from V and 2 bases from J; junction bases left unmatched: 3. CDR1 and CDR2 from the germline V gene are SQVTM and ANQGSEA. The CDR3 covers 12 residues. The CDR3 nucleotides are TGCAGCGTGGAACAGGGGGCCTACGAGCAGTACTTC. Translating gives CSVEQGAYEQYF.

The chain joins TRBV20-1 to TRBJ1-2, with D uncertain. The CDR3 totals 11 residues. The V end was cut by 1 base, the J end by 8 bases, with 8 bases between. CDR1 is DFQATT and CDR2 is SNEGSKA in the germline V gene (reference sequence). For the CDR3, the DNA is TGCAGTGCTAGAGGTCTTAGAGGCTACACCTTC. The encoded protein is CSARGLRGYTF.

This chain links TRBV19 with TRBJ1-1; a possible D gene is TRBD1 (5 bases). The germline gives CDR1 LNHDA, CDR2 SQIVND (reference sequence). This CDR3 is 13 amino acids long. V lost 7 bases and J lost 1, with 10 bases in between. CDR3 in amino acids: CASTGKGNTEAFF. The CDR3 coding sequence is TGTGCCAGTACAGGGAAGGGGAACACTGAAGCTTTCTTT.

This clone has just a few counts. CDR3 DNA sequence: TGTGCCAGCAGTTTCGGGACAGGCTACTACGAGCAGTACTTC. Translation: CASSFGTGYYEQYF. The rearrangement links TRBV27 to TRBJ2-7; TRBD1 aligns across 8 bases. This CDR3 is 14 amino acids long. Looked up from germline, CDR1 is MNHEY and CDR2 is SMNVEV (reference sequence). V shed 3 bases, J shed 3 bases, and the junction held 4 bases outside the gene matches.

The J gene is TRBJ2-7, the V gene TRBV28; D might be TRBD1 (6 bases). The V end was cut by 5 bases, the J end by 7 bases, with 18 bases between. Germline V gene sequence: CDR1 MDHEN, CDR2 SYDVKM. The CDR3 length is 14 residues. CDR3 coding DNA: TGTGCCAGCAGTCGGGTTACAACAGGGTTGGAGCAGTACTTC. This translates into CASSRVTTGLEQYF.

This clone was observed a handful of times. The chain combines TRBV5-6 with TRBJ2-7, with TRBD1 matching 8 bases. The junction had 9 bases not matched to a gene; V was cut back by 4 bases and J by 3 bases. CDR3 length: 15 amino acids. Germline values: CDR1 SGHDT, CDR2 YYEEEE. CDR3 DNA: TGTGCCAGCAGCCAGCAGCCAGGGGGCCTCTACGAGCAGTACTTC. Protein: CASSQQPGGLYEQYF.

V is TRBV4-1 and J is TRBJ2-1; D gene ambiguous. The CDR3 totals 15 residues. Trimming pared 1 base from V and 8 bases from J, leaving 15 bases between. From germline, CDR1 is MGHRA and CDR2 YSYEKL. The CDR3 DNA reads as TGCGCCAGCAGCCAAGCCCCGCCTGGTATGGATGAGCAGTTCTTC. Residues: CASSQAPPGMDEQFF.

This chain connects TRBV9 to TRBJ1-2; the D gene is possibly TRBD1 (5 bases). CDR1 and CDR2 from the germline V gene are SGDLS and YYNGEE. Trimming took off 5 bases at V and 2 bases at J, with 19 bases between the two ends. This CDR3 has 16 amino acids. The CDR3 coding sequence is TGTGCCAGCAGAGCAGATTCGGGACGGGAGAACTATGGCTACACCTTC. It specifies CASRADSGRENYGYTF.

The chain's CDR3 is CASSESSSGTQPQHF. As DNA, the CDR3 is TGTGCCAGCAGTGAAAGTTCGTCAGGGACTCAGCCCCAGCATTTT. This chain joins TRBV25-1 and TRBJ1-5; weak D call: TRBD1 (5 bases). V dropped 2 bases and J dropped 6 bases, with 14 bases sitting between them. The CDR3 is 15 residues long. CDR1 and CDR2 from the germline V gene are MGHDK and SYGVNS. The whole variable domain, remainder taken from reference TRBV25-1 and TRBJ1-5, is EADIYQTPRYLVIGTGKKITLECSQTMGHDKMYWYQQDPGMELHLIHYSYGVNSTEKGDLSSESTVSRIRTEHFPLTLESARPSHTSQYLCASSESSSGTQPQHFGDGTRLSIL.

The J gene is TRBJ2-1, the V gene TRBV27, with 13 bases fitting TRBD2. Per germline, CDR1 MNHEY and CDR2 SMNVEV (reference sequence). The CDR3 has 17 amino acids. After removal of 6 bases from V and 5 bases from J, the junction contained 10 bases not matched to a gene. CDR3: CASSLLAGGPRNNEQFF. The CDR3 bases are TGTGCCAGCAGCTTACTAGCGGGAGGGCCTCGCAACAATGAGCAGTTCTTC.

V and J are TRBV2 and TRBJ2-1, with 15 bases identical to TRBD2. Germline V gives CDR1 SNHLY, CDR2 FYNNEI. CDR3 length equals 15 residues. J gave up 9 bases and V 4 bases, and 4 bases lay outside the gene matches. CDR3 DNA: TGTGCCAGCAGTGCGGGACTAGCGGGAGGATTTGAGCAGTTCTTC. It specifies CASSAGLAGGFEQFF.

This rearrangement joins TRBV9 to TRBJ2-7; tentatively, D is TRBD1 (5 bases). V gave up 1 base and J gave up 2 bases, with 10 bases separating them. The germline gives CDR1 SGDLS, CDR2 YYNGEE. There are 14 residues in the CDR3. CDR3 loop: CASSVLGLPYEQYF. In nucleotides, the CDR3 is TGTGCCAGCAGCGTATTGGGGCTGCCCTACGAGCAGTACTTC.

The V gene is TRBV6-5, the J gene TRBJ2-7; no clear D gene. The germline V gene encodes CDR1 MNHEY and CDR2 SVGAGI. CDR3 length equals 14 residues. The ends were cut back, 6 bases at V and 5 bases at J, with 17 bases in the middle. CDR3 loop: CASSPGLTPHEQYF. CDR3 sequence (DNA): TGTGCCAGCAGCCCCGGGCTCACCCCCCACGAGCAGTACTTC.

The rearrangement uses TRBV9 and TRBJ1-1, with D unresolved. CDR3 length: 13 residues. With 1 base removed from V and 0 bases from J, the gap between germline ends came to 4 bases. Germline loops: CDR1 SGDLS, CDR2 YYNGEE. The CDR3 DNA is TGTGCCAGCAGCGTAAAGGTGAACACTGAAGCTTTCTTT. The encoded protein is CASSVKVNTEAFF.